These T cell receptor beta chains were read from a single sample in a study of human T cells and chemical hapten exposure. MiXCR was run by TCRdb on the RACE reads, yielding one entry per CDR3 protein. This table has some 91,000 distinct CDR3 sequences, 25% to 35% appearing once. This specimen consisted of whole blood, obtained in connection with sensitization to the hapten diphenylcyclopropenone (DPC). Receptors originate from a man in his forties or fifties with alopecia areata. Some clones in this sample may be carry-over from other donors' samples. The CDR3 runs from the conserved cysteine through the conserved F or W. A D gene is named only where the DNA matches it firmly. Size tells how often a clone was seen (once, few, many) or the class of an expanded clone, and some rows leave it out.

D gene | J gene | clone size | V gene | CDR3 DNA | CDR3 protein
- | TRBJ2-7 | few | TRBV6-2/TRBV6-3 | TGTGCCAGCAGTTACTTGGGAGACGAGCAGTACTTC | CASSYLGDEQYF
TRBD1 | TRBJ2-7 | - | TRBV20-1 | TGCAGTGCTAGAGATAAGAAGGTGTTGGGAAAGACAGGGGCGTCCGAGCAGTACTTC | CSARDKKVLGKTGASEQYF
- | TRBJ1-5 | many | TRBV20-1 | TGCAGTGCTAGAGGTGACAGCGCGAGGGGCAATCAGCCCCAGCATTTT | CSARGDSARGNQPQHF
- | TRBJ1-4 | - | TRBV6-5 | TGTGCCAGCAAAACGGGTCCTAATGAAAAACTGTTTTTT | CASKTGPNEKLFF
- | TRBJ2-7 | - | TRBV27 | TGTGCCAGCAGTTTACAGGGGACCACCTACGAGCAGTACTTC | CASSLQGTTYEQYF
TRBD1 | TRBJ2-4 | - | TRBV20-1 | TGCAGTGCTGGCGGGACAGGGACAAAAAACATTCAGTACTTC | CSAGGTGTKNIQYF
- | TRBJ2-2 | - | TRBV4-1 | TGCGCCAGCAGCCGAACAGGGAACACCGGGGAGCTGTTTTTT | CASSRTGNTGELFF
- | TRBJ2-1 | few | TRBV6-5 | TGTGCCAGCAGTTACGGTCCGGGGAACAATGAGCAGTTCTTC | CASSYGPGNNEQFF
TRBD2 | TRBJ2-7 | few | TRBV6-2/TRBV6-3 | TGTGCCAGCAGTCTCGGACTAGCGGGAGCCTACGAGCAGTACTTC | CASSLGLAGAYEQYF
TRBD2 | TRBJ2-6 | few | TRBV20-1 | TGCAGTGCTAGAGATAGAATAGCGGGGTACTCTGGGGCCAACGTCCTGACTTTC | CSARDRIAGYSGANVLTF
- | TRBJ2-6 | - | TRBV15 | TGTGCCACCAGCAGAGATCGACAGGTCGGAATATCTGGGGCCAACGTCCTGACTTTC | CATSRDRQVGISGANVLTF
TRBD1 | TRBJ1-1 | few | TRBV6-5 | TGTGCCAGCAGTTACTGGTTGGGACAGGGCGTGAACACTGAAGCTTTCTTT | CASSYWLGQGVNTEAFF
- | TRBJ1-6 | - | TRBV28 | TGTGCCAGCAGTTTCGCGATTTTCCGGGGGACTCAGAATTCACCCCTCCACTTT | CASSFAIFRGTQNSPLHF
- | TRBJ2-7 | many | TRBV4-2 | TGTGCCAGCAGCCAAGATCTGGGGCAGTACGAGCAGTACTTC | CASSQDLGQYEQYF
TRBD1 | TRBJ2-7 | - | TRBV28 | TGTGCCAGCAGCTACCCTAGGACAGGGGTCCCCGAGCAGTACTTC | CASSYPRTGVPEQYF
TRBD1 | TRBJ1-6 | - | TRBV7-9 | TGTGCCAGCAGCTCGGGACAGGCTAATTCACCCCTCCACTTT | CASSSGQANSPLHF
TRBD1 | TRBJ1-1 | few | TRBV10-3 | TGTGCCATCAGGCCGGGGCAGGGGGATACTGAAGCTTTCTTT | CAIRPGQGDTEAFF
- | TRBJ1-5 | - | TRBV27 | TGTGCCAGCAGTATGAGGGGGAGTCAGCCCCAGCATTTT | CASSMRGSQPQHF
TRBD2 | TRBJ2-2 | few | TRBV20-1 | TGCAGTGCTAGATCCCGACTAGCCAACACCGGGGAGCTGTTTTTT | CSARSRLANTGELFF
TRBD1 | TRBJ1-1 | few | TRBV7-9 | TGTGCCAGCAGCTTTACAGGGGACTTTACTGAAGCTTTCTTT | CASSFTGDFTEAFF
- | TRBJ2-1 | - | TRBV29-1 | TGCAGCGTTGAGGGGCGACAGGACTCCTACAATGAGCAGTTCTTC | CSVEGRQDSYNEQFF
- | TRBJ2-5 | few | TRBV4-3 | TGCGCCAGCAGCCAAGATTTTGGCCAGGCCCAAGAGACCCAGTACTTC | CASSQDFGQAQETQYF
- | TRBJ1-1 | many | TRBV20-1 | TGCAGTGCTAGTGTAAGGGGGGCACACACTGAAGCTTTCTTT | CSASVRGAHTEAFF
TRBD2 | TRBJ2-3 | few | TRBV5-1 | TGCGCCAGCAGCTTAAGCGGGAGTAGCGCAGATACGCAGTATTTT | CASSLSGSSADTQYF
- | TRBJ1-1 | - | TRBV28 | TGTGCCAGCGGGCCAGGCGCAATGAACACTGAAGCTTTCTTT | CASGPGAMNTEAFF
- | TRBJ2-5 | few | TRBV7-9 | TGTGCCAGCAGTTCCAGGGAGCACCAAGAGACCCAGTACTTC | CASSSREHQETQYF
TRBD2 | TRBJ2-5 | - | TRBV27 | TGTGCCAGCGGTAAAATTGGACTAGCGGGAGAGACCCAGTACTTC | CASGKIGLAGETQYF
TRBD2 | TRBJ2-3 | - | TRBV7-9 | TGTGCCAGCAGCTTAAAGGCTAGCGGGAGGGTATCAGATACGCAGTATTTT | CASSLKASGRVSDTQYF
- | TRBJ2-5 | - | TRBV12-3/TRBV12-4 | TGTGCCAGCAGTTTATCGGGAGCAGGGACCCAGTACTTC | CASSLSGAGTQYF
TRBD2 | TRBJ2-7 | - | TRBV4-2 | TGTGCCAGCAGCCCGAACGCGGGAGGGCGTGAGCAGTACTTC | CASSPNAGGREQYF
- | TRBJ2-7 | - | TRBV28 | TGTGCCAGCAGTTTATTCCGGGAGCCCTACGAGCAGTACTTC | CASSLFREPYEQYF
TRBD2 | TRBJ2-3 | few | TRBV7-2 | TGTGCCAGCAGCTTTCTAGCGGACACAGATACGCAGTATTTT | CASSFLADTDTQYF
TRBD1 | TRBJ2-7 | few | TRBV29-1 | TGCAGCGTCCGACAGGGGGCGGGGGAGCAGTACTTC | CSVRQGAGEQYF
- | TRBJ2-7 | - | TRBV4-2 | TGTGCCAGCAGCCAAGATTTGGGCGCTACCTACGAGCAGTACTTC | CASSQDLGATYEQYF
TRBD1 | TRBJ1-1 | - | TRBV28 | TGTGCCATCTCAGGGGGAAGTAAAGCTTTCTTT | CAISGGSKAFF
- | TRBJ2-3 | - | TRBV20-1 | TGCAGTGCTAAGAAGGTAGCAGATACGCAGTATTTT | CSAKKVADTQYF
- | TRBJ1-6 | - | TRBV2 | TGTGCCAGCAGTGAATGGGACGTAGGTTCACCCCTCCACTTT | CASSEWDVGSPLHF
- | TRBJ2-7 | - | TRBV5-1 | TGCGCCAGCAGCCTGGACGGAGACTACGAGCAGTACTTC | CASSLDGDYEQYF
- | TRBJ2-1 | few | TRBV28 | TGTGCCAGCAGTTTATTAGGCGGGGACACCTACAATGAGCAGTTCTTC | CASSLLGGDTYNEQFF
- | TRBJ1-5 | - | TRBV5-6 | TGTGCCAGCAGCTTGGGGTTCGGACTTAGCAATCAGCCCCAGCATTTT | CASSLGFGLSNQPQHF
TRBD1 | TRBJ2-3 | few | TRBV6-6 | TGTGCCAGCAGGGACGGGACAGGGGGCACAGATACGCAGTATTTT | CASRDGTGGTDTQYF
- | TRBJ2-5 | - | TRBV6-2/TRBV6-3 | TGTGCCAGCAGTTCCCCCAGGGTTGTTGAGACCCAGTACTTC | CASSSPRVVETQYF
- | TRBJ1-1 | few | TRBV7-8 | TGTGCCAGCAGCTTAGCTAGGGATAGATCCACTGAAGCTTTCTTT | CASSLARDRSTEAFF
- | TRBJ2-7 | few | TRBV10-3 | TGTGCCATCAACGGCGGGTACTCCTACGAGCAGTACTTC | CAINGGYSYEQYF
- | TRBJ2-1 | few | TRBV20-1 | TGCAGTGCTAGAGATCCCTGGGCACCCCCAGGCCCATCGAGTAATGAGCAGTTCTTC | CSARDPWAPPGPSSNEQFF
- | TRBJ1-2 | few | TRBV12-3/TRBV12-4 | TGTGCCAGCACCTCTAACTATGGCTACACCTTC | CASTSNYGYTF
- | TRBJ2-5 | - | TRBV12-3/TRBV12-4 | TGTGCCAGCAGTTTAACTGGCAGGGGAAAGACCCAGTACTTC | CASSLTGRGKTQYF
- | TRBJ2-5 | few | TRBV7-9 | TGTGCCAGCAGCCCCGGGCTCATGGAGGAGACCCAGTACTTC | CASSPGLMEETQYF
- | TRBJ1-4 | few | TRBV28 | TGTGCCAGCAGTTTACATGAAAAACTGTTTTTT | CASSLHEKLFF
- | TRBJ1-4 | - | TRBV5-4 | TGTGCCGGCTCGAAGGGCGGGGGAGCAACTAATGAAAAACTGTTTTTT | CAGSKGGGATNEKLFF
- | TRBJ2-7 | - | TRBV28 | TGTGCCAGCAGTTTCTCCCGCACAGGGCGGCAGTACTTC | CASSFSRTGRQYF